These 9 T cell receptor beta chains share one sample of origin, sequenced in a study of T cells after yellow fever vaccination. Using its own MiXCR run on the 5' RACE reads, TCRdb lists one record per CDR3 protein. The sample holds some 350,000 distinct CDR3 sequences, roughly 9.4% seen once. The material sequenced was PBMCs, taken on the day of the first yellow fever vaccination. The receptors shown here come from a man aged 18 to 30 who received the YFV17D yellow fever vaccine.

This clonotype occurred many times. This chain uses TRBV20-1 with TRBJ1-1; weak D call: TRBD1 (5 bases). Germline CDR1 is DFQATT and CDR2 is SNEGSKA (reference sequence). Trimming shortened V by 6 bases and J by 3 bases, and 11 bases separated the two germline ends. The CDR3 is 12 residues long. CDR3 coding DNA: TGCAGTGCCCCCTTAGGGGACACTGAAGCTTTCTTT. It yields the protein CSAPLGDTEAFF.

This clonotype came up a few times. V and J are TRBV20-1 and TRBJ2-7, with D possibly matching TRBD1 (6 bases). Germline V lookup: CDR1 DFQATT, CDR2 SNEGSKA (reference sequence). This CDR3 spans 13 amino acids. V lost 5 bases and J lost 2, with 13 bases in between. CDR3 residues: CSALYREPYEQYF. CDR3 in DNA: TGCAGTGCTCTTTACAGGGAACCCTACGAGCAGTACTTC.

This clonotype was detected only a few times. This sequence joins TRBV6-1 and TRBJ2-2; no clear D gene. The CDR3 spans 14 residues. Germline CDR1 is MNHNS and CDR2 is SASEGT. The V and J ends lost 5 bases and 4 bases respectively, with 11 bases between them. The CDR3 nucleotides read TGTGCCAGCAGTAGGTCACTCGGCACCGGGGAGCTGTTTTTT. Residues: CASSRSLGTGELFF.

CDR3 protein: CASSVSGGQETQYF. The CDR3 region has the DNA TGTGCCAGCAGCGTTAGCGGGGGGCAAGAGACCCAGTACTTC. V gene TRBV7-3 combines with J gene TRBJ2-5; 10 positions agree with TRBD2. Looked up from germline, CDR1 is SGHTA and CDR2 is FQGTGA. The CDR3 has 14 amino acids. With V trimmed by 5 bases and J by 2 bases, 2 bases remained unmatched.

A few counts support this clonotype. The chain links TRBV12-3 or TRBV12-4 to TRBJ1-4; D remains ambiguous. Trimming removed 1 base from V and 15 bases from J, with 12 bases in between. The CDR3 covers 12 residues. CDR3 coding DNA: TGTGCCAGCAGTTTAGAGGGAACTTTCTTGTTTTTT. It encodes CASSLEGTFLFF.

This clonotype was counted a few times. The chain carries TRBV6-2 or TRBV6-3 and TRBJ1-1; TRBD1 agrees at 8 bases. Germline lookup yields CDR1 MNHEY and CDR2 SVGEGT. V lost 3 bases, J lost 0 bases, and 12 bases stayed unmatched. The CDR3 consists of 18 residues. The chain's CDR3 is CASSYLLGQGLMNTEAFF. In nucleotides, the CDR3 is TGTGCCAGCAGTTATCTTCTAGGACAGGGATTAATGAACACTGAAGCTTTCTTT.

This chain uses TRBV20-1 with TRBJ2-7; 9 bases fit TRBD2. The V gene's germline CDR1 is DFQATT and CDR2 SNEGSKA (reference sequence). The CDR3 extends over 16 amino acids. After removal of 1 base from V and 0 bases from J, the junction contained 7 bases not matched to a gene. This CDR3 reads CSARVHLAGSSYEQYF. In DNA form, the CDR3 reads TGCAGTGCTAGAGTGCACCTAGCGGGAAGCTCCTACGAGCAGTACTTC.

The gene calls are TRBV5-4 and TRBJ2-5; 7 bases are a match to TRBD2. J was trimmed by 7 bases and V by 4 bases; bases with no gene match: 7. CDR1 and CDR2 (germline): SGHNT, YYREEE (reference sequence). This CDR3 contains 13 residues. CDR3 nucleotides: TGTGCCAGCAGCGACGGGACTACCGGGACCCAGTACTTC. It yields the protein CASSDGTTGTQYF.

This clonotype was seen a few times. J is TRBJ1-2 and V is TRBV29-1, with no clear D. The germline V and J ends were trimmed by 4 bases and 6 bases, with 12 bases remaining between them. CDR1 and CDR2 from the germline V gene are SQVTM and ANQGSEA. CDR3 size: 12 residues. The CDR3 DNA reads as TGCAGCGTTGGGGCACCAACGGATGGCTACACCTTC. It encodes CSVGAPTDGYTF.